These T cell receptor beta chains were read from a single sample in a study of monozygotic twins with inflammatory bowel disease. TCRdb derives one entry per CDR3 protein from the 5' RACE reads, leaving out DNA. The specimen's table records under 150,000 distinct CDR3 sequences. The sequencing sample was made of blood. The source is a human donor with ulcerative colitis or Crohn's disease, or a healthy co-twin of an affected twin (not recorded which). CDR3s include the opening cysteine and the closing phenylalanine or tryptophan.

v_call	j_call	cdr3_aa
TRBV18	TRBJ2-7	CASGTSYEQYF
TRBV7-2	TRBJ2-1	CASSLSGLRGGYNEQFF
TRBV11-3	TRBJ2-3	CASSVAKYTDTQYF
TRBV7-2	TRBJ1-2	CASSLDGQGAYGYTF
TRBV5-1	TRBJ2-7	CASNDRGSYEQYF
TRBV11-2	TRBJ2-2	CASRTGASNTGELFF
TRBV5-1	TRBJ1-1	CASSGTGTGVPEAFF
TRBV7-2	TRBJ1-4	CASSPRTTGWILFF
TRBV20-1	TRBJ1-5	CSASQLSTFNQPQHF
TRBV29-1	TRBJ2-1	CSAGGHRGVNGQFF
TRBV6-1	TRBJ1-1	CASSEVSEAFF
TRBV7-9	TRBJ2-3	CASSLLGTQGDTQYF
TRBV11-3	TRBJ2-1	CASSSRDYNEQFF
TRBV7-2	TRBJ2-7	CARKGVTAYEQYF
TRBV30	TRBJ1-1	CAWTRMNTEAFF
TRBV3-1	TRBJ2-1	CASEFQERPNEQFF
TRBV7-7	TRBJ2-7	CASSPDRTYEQYF
TRBV7-6	TRBJ1-2	CASSLVAFGGGQGNYGYTF
TRBV27	TRBJ2-1	CASSSWTGADEQFF
TRBV6-2/TRBV6-3	TRBJ1-5	CASISRGRDQPQHF
TRBV25-1	TRBJ1-1	CASSEPQPGTRAFF
TRBV20-1	TRBJ2-7	CSALPGQVYEQYF
TRBV29-1	TRBJ2-7	CSVVGTDTSYEQYF
TRBV19	TRBJ2-5	CASSIDDRRAQLQETQYF
TRBV24-1	TRBJ2-7	CATSDPEGSREQYF
TRBV6-5	TRBJ1-1	CASSLEGEGLFTEAFF
TRBV30	TRBJ2-1	CAWSVGTGYNEQFF